This T cell receptor (beta chain) was obtained from a study of blood T cell repertoires in COVID-19. Study-wide context: Collection of acute and convalescent COVID-19 samples took place in the United States, Italy and Spain. PBMCs, B-cell-depleted T cells, or T cells were the source of the cDNA or gDNA that made up the material.

As handled by the study authors: How many nucleated cells were present was estimated from reference gene primer amplification. The table came from immunoSEQ multiplex PCR; TCRdb's copy has only in-frame clones and leaves some out. That table gives V, J and clone size, and the DNA gave D and trimming. The sample contains 65,000 to 100,000 clones, approximately 86% of which appear only once. The germline V gene encodes CDR1 MNHEY and CDR2 SVGAGI. This CDR3 is built from 13 residues. J gave up 1 base and V 8 bases, and 3 bases lay outside the gene matches. This chain joins TRBV6-5 and TRBJ2-3; 7 nucleotides agree with TRBD2. This clonotype originated in an elderly woman with acute or convalescent COVID-19. The material sequenced was peripheral blood. Written as DNA, the CDR3 is TGTGCCAGCCTAGCGGTTGGCACAGATACGCAGTATTTT. Translation gives CASLAVGTDTQYF.